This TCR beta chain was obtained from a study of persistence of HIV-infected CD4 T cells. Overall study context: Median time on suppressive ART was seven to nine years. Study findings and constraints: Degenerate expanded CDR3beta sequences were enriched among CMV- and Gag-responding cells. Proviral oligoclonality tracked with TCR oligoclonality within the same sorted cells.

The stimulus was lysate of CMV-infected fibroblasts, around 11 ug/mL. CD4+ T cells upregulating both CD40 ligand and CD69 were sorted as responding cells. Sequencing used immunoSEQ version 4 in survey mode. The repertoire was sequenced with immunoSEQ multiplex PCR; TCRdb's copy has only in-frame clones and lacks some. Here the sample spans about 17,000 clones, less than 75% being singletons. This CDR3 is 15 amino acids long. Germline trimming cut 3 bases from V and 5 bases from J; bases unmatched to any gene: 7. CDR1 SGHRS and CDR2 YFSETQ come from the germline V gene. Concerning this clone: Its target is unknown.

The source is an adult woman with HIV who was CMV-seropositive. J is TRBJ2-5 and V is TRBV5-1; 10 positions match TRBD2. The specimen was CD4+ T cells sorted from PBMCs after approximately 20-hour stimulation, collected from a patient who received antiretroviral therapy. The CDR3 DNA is TGCGCCAGCAGCTCGAGACCTAGCGGGGGCGAGACCCAGTACTTC. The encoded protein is CASSSRPSGGETQYF.